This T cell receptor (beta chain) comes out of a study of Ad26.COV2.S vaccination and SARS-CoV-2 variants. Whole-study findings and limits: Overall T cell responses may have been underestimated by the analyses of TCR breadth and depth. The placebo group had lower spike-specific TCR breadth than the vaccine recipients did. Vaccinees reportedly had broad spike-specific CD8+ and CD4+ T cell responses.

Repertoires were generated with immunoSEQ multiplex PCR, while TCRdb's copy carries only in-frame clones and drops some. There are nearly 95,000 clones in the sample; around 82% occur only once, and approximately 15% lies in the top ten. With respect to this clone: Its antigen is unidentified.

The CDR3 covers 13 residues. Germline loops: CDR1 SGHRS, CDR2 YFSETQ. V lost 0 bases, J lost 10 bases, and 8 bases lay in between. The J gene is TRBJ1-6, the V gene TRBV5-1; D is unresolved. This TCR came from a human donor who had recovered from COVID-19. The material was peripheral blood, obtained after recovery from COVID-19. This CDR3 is CASSLGRESPLHF. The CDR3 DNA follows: TGCGCCAGCAGCTTGGGGCGAGAATCACCCCTCCACTTT.